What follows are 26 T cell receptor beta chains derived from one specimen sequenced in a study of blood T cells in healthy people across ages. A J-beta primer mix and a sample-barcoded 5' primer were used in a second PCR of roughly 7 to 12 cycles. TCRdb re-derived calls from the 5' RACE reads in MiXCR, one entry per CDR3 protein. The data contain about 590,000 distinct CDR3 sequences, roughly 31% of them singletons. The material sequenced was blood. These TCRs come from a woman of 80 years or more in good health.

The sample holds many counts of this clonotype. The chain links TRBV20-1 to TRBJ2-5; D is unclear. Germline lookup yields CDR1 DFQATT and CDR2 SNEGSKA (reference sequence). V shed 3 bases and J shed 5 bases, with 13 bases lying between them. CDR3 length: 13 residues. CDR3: CSASGAGRETQYF. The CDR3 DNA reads TGCAGTGCTAGTGGTGCTGGGCGGGAGACCCAGTACTTC.

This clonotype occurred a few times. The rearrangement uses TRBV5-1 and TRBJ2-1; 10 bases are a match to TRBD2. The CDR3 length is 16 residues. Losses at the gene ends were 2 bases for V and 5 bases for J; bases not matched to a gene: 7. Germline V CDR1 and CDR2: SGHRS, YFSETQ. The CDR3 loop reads CASSFGLAGVNNEQFF. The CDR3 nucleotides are TGCGCCAGCAGCTTTGGGCTAGCGGGGGTCAACAATGAGCAGTTCTTC.

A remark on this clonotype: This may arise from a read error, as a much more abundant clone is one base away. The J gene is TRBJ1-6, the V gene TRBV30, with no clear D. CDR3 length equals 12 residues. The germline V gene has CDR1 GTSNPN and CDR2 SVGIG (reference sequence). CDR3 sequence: CAWSNNNSPPHF. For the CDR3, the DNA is TGTGCCTGGAGTAACAACAATTCACCCCCCCACTTT. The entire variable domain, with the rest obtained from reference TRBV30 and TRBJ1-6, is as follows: SQTIHQWPATLVQPVGSPLSLECTVEGTSNPNLYWYRQAAGRGLQLLFYSVGIGQISSEVPQNLSASRPQDRQFILSSKKLLLSDSGFYLCAWSNNNSPPHFGNGTRLTVT.

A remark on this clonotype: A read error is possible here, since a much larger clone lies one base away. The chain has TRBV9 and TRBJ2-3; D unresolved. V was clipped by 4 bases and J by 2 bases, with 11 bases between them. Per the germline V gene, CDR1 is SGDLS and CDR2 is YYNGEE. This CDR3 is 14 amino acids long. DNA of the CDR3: TGTGCCAGCAGCCTTCGTCCGGACACAGATACGCAGTATTTT. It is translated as CASSLRPDTDTQYF.

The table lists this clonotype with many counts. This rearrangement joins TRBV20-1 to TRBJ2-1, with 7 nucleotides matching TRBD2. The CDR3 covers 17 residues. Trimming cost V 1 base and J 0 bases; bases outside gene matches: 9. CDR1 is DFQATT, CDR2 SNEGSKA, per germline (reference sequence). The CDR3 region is CSARVSGGRSSYNEQFF. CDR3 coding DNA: TGCAGTGCTAGAGTTTCGGGGGGACGGAGCTCCTACAATGAGCAGTTCTTC.

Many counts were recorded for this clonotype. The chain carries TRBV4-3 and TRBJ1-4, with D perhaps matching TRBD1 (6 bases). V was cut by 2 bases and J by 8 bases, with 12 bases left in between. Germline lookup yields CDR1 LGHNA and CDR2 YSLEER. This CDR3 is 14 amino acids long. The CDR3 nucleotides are TGCGCCAGCAGCCAACGGCAGGGGAGGGAAAAACTGTTTTTT. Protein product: CASSQRQGREKLFF.

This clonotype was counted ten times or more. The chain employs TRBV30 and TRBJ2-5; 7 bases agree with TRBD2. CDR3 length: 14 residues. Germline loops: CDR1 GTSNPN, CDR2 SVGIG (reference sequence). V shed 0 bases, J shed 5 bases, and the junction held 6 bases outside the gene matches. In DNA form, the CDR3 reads TGTGCCTGGAGTGTAACTAGCGTGGGGGAGACCCAGTACTTC. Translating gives CAWSVTSVGETQYF.

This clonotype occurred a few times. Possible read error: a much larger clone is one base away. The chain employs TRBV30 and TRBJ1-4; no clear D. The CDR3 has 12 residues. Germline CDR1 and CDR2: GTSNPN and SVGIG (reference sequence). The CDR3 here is CAWSRGGERLFF. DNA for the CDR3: TGTGCCTGGAGCCGGGGTGGTGAAAGACTGTTTTTT.

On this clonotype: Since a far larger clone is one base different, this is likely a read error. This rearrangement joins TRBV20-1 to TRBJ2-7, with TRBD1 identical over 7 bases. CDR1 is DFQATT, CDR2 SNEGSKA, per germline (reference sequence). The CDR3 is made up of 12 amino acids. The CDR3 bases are TGCAGGGCATCCGGGACAGCCTACGAGCAGTACTTC. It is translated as CRASGTAYEQYF.

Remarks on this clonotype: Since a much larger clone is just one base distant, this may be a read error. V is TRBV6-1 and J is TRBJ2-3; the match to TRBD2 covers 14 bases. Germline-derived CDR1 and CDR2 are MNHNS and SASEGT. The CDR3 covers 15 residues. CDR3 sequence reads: CACSEVGTSGGTQYF. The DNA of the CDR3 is TGTGCCTGCAGTGAAGTAGGGACTAGCGGGGGTACGCAGTATTTT.

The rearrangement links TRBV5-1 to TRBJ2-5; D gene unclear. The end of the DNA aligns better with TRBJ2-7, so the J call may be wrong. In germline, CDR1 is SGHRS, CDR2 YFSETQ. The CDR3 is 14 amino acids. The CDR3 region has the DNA TGCGCCAGCAGCTTAGGCAGGCCAACCTACGAGCAGTACTTC. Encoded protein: CASSLGRPTYEQYF.

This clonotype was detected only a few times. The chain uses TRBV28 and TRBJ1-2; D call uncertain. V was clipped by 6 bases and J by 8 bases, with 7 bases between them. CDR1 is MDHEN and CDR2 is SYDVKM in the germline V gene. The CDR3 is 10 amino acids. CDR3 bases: TGTGCCAGCAGCATGACGGGCTACACCTTC. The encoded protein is CASSMTGYTF.

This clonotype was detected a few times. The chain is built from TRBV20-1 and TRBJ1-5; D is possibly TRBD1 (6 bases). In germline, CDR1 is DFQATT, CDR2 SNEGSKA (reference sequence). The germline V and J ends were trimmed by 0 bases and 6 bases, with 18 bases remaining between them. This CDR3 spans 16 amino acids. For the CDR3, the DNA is TGCAGTGCTAGAGATTATAGGGGGGGAGAAACTCAGCCCCAGCATTTT. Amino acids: CSARDYRGGETQPQHF.

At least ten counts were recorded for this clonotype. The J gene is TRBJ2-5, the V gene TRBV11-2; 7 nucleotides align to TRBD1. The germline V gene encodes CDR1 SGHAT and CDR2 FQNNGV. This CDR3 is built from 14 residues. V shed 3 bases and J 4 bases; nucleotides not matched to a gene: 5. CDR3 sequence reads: CASSFGSGGETQYF. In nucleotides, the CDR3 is TGTGCCAGCAGCTTTGGTTCAGGGGGAGAGACCCAGTACTTC.

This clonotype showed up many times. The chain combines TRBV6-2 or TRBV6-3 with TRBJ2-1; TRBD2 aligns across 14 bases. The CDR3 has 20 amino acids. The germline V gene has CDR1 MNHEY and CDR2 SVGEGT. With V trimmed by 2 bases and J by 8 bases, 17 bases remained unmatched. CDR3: CASSYPTGLGTSGGLHEQFF. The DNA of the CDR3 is TGTGCCAGCAGTTACCCGACAGGGCTTGGGACTAGCGGGGGTTTACATGAGCAGTTCTTC.

The CDR3 nucleotides read TGTGCCAGCAGCTTAGTCTCAGGGTTCAACAATGAGCAGTTCTTC. It encodes CASSLVSGFNNEQFF. V is TRBV11-2 and J is TRBJ2-1, with D maybe TRBD1 (5 bases). Germline loops: CDR1 SGHAT, CDR2 FQNNGV. The CDR3 totals 15 residues. Trimming stripped 1 base from V and 5 bases from J, with 12 bases between.

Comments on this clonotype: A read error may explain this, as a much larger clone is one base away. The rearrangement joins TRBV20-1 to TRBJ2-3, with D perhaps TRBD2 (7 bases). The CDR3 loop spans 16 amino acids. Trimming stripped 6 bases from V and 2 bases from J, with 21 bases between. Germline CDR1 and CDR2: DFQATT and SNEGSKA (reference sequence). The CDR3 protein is CSAFPLGGVITDTQYF. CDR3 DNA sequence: TGCAGTGCCTTCCCCTTAGGGGGGGTAATCACAGATACGCAGTATTTT.

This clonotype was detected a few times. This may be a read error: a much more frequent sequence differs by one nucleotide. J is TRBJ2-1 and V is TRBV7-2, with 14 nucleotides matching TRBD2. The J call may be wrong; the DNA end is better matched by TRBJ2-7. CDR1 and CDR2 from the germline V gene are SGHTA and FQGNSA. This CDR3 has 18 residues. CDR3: CASSPRTSGGSSYNEQYF. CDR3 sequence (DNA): TGTGCCAGCAGCCCACGGACTAGCGGGGGGTCCTCCTACAATGAGCAGTACTTC.

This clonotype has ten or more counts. For the CDR3, the DNA is TGCGCCAGCAGCCAAGCCAGGGGACTTCCCGAGGAGACCCAGTACTTC. Encoded protein: CASSQARGLPEETQYF. The chain has TRBV4-3 and TRBJ2-5, with D perhaps assigned TRBD1 or TRBD2 (6 bases each). The CDR3 is made up of 16 amino acids. Germline assignment: CDR1 LGHNA and CDR2 YSLEER. Trimming removed 1 base at V and 5 bases at J, with 17 bases between.

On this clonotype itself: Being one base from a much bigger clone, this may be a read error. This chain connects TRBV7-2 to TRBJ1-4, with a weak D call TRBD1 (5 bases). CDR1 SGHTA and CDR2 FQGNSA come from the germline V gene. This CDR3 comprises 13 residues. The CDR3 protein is CASSKQVNEKRFF. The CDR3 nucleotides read TGTGCCAGCAGCAAACAGGTTAATGAAAAACGGTTTTTT.

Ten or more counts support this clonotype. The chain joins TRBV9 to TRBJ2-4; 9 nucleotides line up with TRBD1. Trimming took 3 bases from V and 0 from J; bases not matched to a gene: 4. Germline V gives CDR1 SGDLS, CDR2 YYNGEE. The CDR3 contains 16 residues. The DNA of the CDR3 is TGTGCCAGCAGCGGGGGACAGGGCCTAGCCAAAAACATTCAGTACTTC. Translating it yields CASSGGQGLAKNIQYF.

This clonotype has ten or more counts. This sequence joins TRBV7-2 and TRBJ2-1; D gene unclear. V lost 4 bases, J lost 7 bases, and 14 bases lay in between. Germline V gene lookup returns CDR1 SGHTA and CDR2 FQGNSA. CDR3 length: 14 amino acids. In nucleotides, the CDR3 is TGTGCCAGCAGCTCCGGACCCGCCGGGAATGAGCAGTTCTTC. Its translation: CASSSGPAGNEQFF. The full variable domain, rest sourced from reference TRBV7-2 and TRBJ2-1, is GAGVSQSPSNKVTEKGKDVELRCDPISGHTALYWYRQSLGQGLEFLIYFQGNSAPDKSGLPSDRFSAERTGGSVSTLTIQRTQQEDSAVYLCASSSGPAGNEQFFGPGTRLTVL.

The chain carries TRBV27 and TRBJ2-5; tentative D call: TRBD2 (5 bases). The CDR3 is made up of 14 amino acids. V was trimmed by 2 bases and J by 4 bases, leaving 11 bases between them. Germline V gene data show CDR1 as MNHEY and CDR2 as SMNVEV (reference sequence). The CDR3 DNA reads TGTGCCAGCAGTTTAAGAGGGTCGGGAGAGACCCAGTACTTC. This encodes CASSLRGSGETQYF.

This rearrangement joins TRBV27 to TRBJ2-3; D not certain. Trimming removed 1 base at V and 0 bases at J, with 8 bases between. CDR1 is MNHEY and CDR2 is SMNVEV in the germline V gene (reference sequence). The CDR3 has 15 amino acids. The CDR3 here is CASSLYIRSTDTQYF. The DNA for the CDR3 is TGTGCCAGCAGTTTATACATCCGCAGCACAGATACGCAGTATTTT.

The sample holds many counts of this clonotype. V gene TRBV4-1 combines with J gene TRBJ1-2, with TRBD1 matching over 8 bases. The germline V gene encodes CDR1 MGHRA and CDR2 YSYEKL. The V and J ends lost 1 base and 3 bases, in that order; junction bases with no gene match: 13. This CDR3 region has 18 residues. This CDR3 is CASSQVSGQGSSDYGYTF. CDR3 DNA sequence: TGCGCCAGCAGCCAAGTTTCTGGACAGGGCTCCTCTGACTATGGCTACACCTTC.

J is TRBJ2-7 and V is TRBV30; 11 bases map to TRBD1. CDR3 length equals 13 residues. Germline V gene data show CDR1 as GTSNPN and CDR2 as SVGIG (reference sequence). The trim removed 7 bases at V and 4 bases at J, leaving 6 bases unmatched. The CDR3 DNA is TGTGCCTCCGAGGACAGGGGGCAGTACGAGCAGTACTTC. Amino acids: CASEDRGQYEQYF. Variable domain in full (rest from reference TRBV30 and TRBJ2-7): SQTIHQWPATLVQPVGSPLSLECTVEGTSNPNLYWYRQAAGRGLQLLFYSVGIGQISSEVPQNLSASRPQDRQFILSSKKLLLSDSGFYLCASEDRGQYEQYFGPGTRLTVT.